These 27 T cell receptor beta chains share one sample of origin, sequenced in a study of neurological immune-mediated disorders. A single record per CDR3 protein comes from TCRdb applying MiXCR to the 5' RACE reads. The sample lists under 90,000 distinct CDR3 sequences, around 3.5% seen once, with approximately 3% in the top ten. The material sequenced was PBMCs. The receptor source for this set is a woman in her forties or fifties with multiple sclerosis.

Ten or more counts support this clonotype. The chain employs TRBV7-9 and TRBJ1-1; a weak D match, TRBD1 (5 bases). The ends were cut back, 5 bases at V and 4 bases at J, with 20 bases in the middle. The germline gives CDR1 SEHNR, CDR2 FQNEAQ (reference sequence). The CDR3 covers 16 residues. CDR3 in DNA: TGTGCCAGCAGCCCCCTTGGGGGTCCAACGCCCACTGAAGCTTTCTTT. Its translation is CASSPLGGPTPTEAFF.

A word on this clonotype: This may come from a read error, since a much larger clone is one base off. The rearrangement joins TRBV3-1 to TRBJ2-1, with 9 positions matching TRBD1. Germline lookup yields CDR1 LGHDT and CDR2 YNNKEL (reference sequence). V lost 6 bases and J lost 2; bases outside the gene matches: 5. The CDR3 is made up of 15 amino acids. This chain's CDR3 is CASRQGQGAYNEQFF. The DNA for the CDR3 is TGTGCCAGCAGACAGGGACAGGGCGCCTACAATGAGCAGTTCTTC.

This clonotype was seen repeatedly, ten times or more. The genes are TRBV12-3 or TRBV12-4 and TRBJ1-1; 7 positions match TRBD1. J was trimmed by 6 bases and V by 6 bases; bases with no gene match: 13. The CDR3 length is 15 residues. CDR3 loop: CASSRMTGRIAEAFF. CDR3 nucleotides: TGTGCCAGCAGCCGAATGACAGGGCGGATCGCTGAAGCTTTCTTT.

The sample holds a few counts of this clonotype. The chain employs TRBV4-3 and TRBJ2-7, with TRBD2 identical over 8 bases. The germline gives CDR1 LGHNA, CDR2 YSLEER. The CDR3 has 15 amino acids. Germline trimming cut 5 bases from V and 2 bases from J; bases unmatched to any gene: 8. This chain's CDR3 is CASSNLRGATYEQYF. The CDR3 DNA is TGCGCCAGCAGCAATCTGCGGGGGGCGACCTACGAGCAGTACTTC.

At least ten counts were recorded for this clonotype. The chain carries TRBV18 and TRBJ1-5; no clear D gene. Trimming stripped 2 bases from V and 4 bases from J, with 9 bases between. The CDR3 contains 14 residues. Germline V CDR1 and CDR2: KGHSH, LQKENI. CDR3 sequence reads: CASSPTKGNQPQHF. CDR3 DNA sequence: TGTGCCAGCTCACCAACAAAGGGAAATCAGCCCCAGCATTTT.

This clonotype was counted ten times or more. The CDR3: CTSSHRTGTTSYAANTIYF. The DNA for the CDR3 is TGCACCAGCAGCCATAGGACAGGGACAACTTCGTACGCCGCAAACACCATATATTTT. This sequence joins TRBV1 and TRBJ1-3; TRBD1 reflects the table's D call only, with no check against the DNA. TRBV1 is a documented pseudogene. The CDR3 is 19 amino acids.

This clonotype occurred many times. The chain combines TRBV4-2 with TRBJ2-7; D is uncertain. The CDR3 sequence is 13 residues long. Looked up from germline, CDR1 is LGHNA and CDR2 is YNFKEQ. The ends were cut back, 4 bases at V and 2 bases at J, with 9 bases in the middle. CDR3 coding DNA: TGTGCCAGCAGCCCGCTTGGAACCTACGAGCAGTACTTC. Its translation: CASSPLGTYEQYF.

This clonotype was detected many times. The chain couples TRBV29-1 to TRBJ2-5; 7 bases align to TRBD1. The J segment lost 7 bases and the V segment lost 7 bases, leaving 9 bases of the junction unmatched. The CDR3 is 12 residues long. CDR1 is SQVTM and CDR2 is ANQGSEA in the germline V gene. CDR3 coding DNA: TGCAGCGGCGAGAGGGGGCAGGCGACCCAGTACTTC. It yields the protein CSGERGQATQYF.

This clonotype has ten or more counts. The rearrangement uses TRBV3-1 and TRBJ2-2; the D is unclear. CDR3 length: 12 residues. From germline, CDR1 is LGHDT and CDR2 YNNKEL (reference sequence). Trimming took off 4 bases at V and 7 bases at J, with 7 bases between the two ends. Here the CDR3 DNA reads TGTGCCAGCAGCCTGGGTGGCGGGGAGCTGTTTTTT. Its translation is CASSLGGGELFF.

This clonotype was detected ten times or more. This chain connects TRBV9 to TRBJ2-3; D may correspond to TRBD1 or TRBD2 (5 bases each). The V and J ends lost 4 bases and 2 bases respectively, with 17 bases between them. The germline CDR1 and CDR2 sequences are SGDLS and YYNGEE. The CDR3 runs to 16 residues. The CDR3 region has the DNA TGTGCCAGCAGCACCCCCTCGGGGCTACTCACAGATACGCAGTATTTT. As protein: CASSTPSGLLTDTQYF.

In its sample, this clonotype was seen many times. The V and J genes are TRBV4-1 and TRBJ1-6; 7 positions match TRBD1. Per the germline V gene, CDR1 is MGHRA and CDR2 is YSYEKL. Losses at the gene ends were 3 bases for V and 10 bases for J; bases not matched to a gene: 12. The CDR3 is 16 residues long. CDR3: CASSHFTGERGSPLHF. CDR3 in DNA: TGCGCCAGCAGCCACTTCACAGGGGAAAGAGGGTCACCCCTCCACTTT.

This clonotype has a count of ten or more. V is TRBV7-3 and J is TRBJ1-2, with unresolved D. CDR1 is SGHTA and CDR2 is FQGTGA in the germline V gene. The CDR3 is 14 residues long. Trimming cost V 8 bases and J 4 bases, with 17 bases left between them. The CDR3 DNA reads TGTGCCAGCGGTTCACCTGGGTCCCTCTATGGCTACACCTTC. Translated: CASGSPGSLYGYTF.

At least ten counts were recorded for this clonotype. The chain employs TRBV5-1 and TRBJ2-5; 10 bases line up with TRBD2. This CDR3 is 17 amino acids long. V lost 3 bases and J lost 2; bases outside the gene matches: 10. CDR1 is SGHRS, CDR2 YFSETQ, per germline. The CDR3 DNA reads TGCGCCAGCAGCTCCAAGCGGGGGGGCCTATTGCAAGAGACCCAGTACTTC. This encodes CASSSKRGGLLQETQYF.

This clonotype was seen ten or more times. Sequence at one end of the junction differs from germline and may be a read error. V and J are TRBV5-1 and TRBJ2-7; TRBD1 might be the D (5 bases). Germline CDR1 reads SGHRS; CDR2 reads YFSETQ. The CDR3 is 15 amino acids. CDR3 DNA: TGCGCCAGCAGTTTGGACGGCAGTTCTTCAGGGGAGCAGTACTTC. This gives the protein CASSLDGSSSGEQYF.

This clonotype has at least ten counts. The chain carries TRBV29-1 and TRBJ1-2; TRBD1 might be the D (5 bases). Trimming stripped 3 bases from V and 4 bases from J, with 12 bases between. The CDR3 loop spans 13 amino acids. Germline V gives CDR1 SQVTM, CDR2 ANQGSEA. The CDR3 DNA is TGCAGCGTTGATTCGGAGGGGCCCTATGGCTACACCTTC. Protein: CSVDSEGPYGYTF.

This clonotype was detected only a few times. A much bigger clone sits one base away, suggesting this may be a read error. Given the absence of the conserved phenylalanine or tryptophan at the CDR3 end, a read error is likely. This chain uses TRBV29-1 with TRBJ2-5; tentative D call: TRBD1 (6 bases). Per the germline V gene, CDR1 is SQVTM and CDR2 is ANQGSEA. The CDR3 consists of 12 residues. Trimming stripped 4 bases from V and 5 bases from J, with 11 bases between. CDR3 bases: TGCAGCGTTGGTGGCAGGGGCGAGACCCAGTACTGC. Translated: CSVGGRGETQYC.

This clonotype has at least ten counts. This chain uses TRBV4-3 with TRBJ2-1, with no clear D. Germline loops: CDR1 LGHNA, CDR2 YSLEER. The V end lost 3 bases, the J end lost 0 bases, and 18 bases lay between the germline ends. The CDR3 loop spans 18 amino acids. The CDR3 reads CASSQEYLDWSSYNEQFF. CDR3 sequence (DNA): TGCGCCAGCAGCCAGGAGTACCTTGATTGGAGCTCCTACAATGAGCAGTTCTTC.

This clonotype was detected ten times or more. The V gene is TRBV20-1, the J gene TRBJ2-7; 7 bases map to TRBD2. Germline CDR1 and CDR2: DFQATT and SNEGSKA (reference sequence). Trimming cost V 5 bases and J 2 bases; bases outside gene matches: 9. There are 14 residues in the CDR3. The CDR3 is CSAAALARTYEQYF. As DNA, the CDR3 is TGCAGTGCTGCCGCACTAGCGCGCACCTACGAGCAGTACTTC.

This clonotype was found many times. The chain is built from TRBV2 and TRBJ2-5, with TRBD1 matching over 7 bases. Germline V gene sequence: CDR1 SNHLY, CDR2 FYNNEI. The J segment lost 9 bases and the V segment lost 5 bases, leaving 0 bases of the junction unmatched. The CDR3 loop spans 10 amino acids. The DNA of the CDR3 is TGTGCCAGCAGTCAGGGGGCCCAGTACTTC. Amino acid sequence: CASSQGAQYF.

This clonotype was seen a handful of times. It may be a read error: a sequence one base away is much more abundant. CDR3 region: CASSFSSGSNQPQNF. The CDR3 nucleotides read TGCGCCAGCAGCTTTTCTTCCGGGAGCAATCAGCCCCAGAATTTT. V and J are TRBV5-1 and TRBJ1-5; D is unresolved. From germline, CDR1 is SGHRS and CDR2 YFSETQ. CDR3 length: 15 residues.

Many counts were recorded for this clonotype. The J gene is TRBJ1-6, the V gene TRBV12-3 or TRBV12-4; 7 positions match TRBD1. With 7 bases clipped from V and 10 bases from J, the junction kept 10 bases outside the gene matches. The CDR3 loop spans 14 amino acids. The CDR3 here is CASTRQGWRSPLHF. The CDR3 DNA sequence: TGTGCCAGCACCCGACAGGGCTGGCGATCACCCCTCCACTTT.

Many counts were recorded for this clonotype. The rearrangement links TRBV20-1 to TRBJ2-7, with 8 nucleotides matching TRBD2. Trimming cost V 3 bases and J 5 bases; bases outside gene matches: 6. Germline V lookup: CDR1 DFQATT, CDR2 SNEGSKA (reference sequence). The CDR3 sequence is 13 residues long. This chain's CDR3 is CSASPGGSDEQYF. The CDR3 nucleotides are TGCAGTGCTAGTCCGGGGGGGTCCGACGAGCAGTACTTC.

Ten or more counts support this clonotype. The rearrangement joins TRBV20-1 to TRBJ2-5, with D perhaps matching TRBD2 (6 bases). Trimming stripped 6 bases from V and 5 bases from J, with 19 bases between. This CDR3 is 14 amino acids long. Germline CDR1 is DFQATT and CDR2 is SNEGSKA (reference sequence). The CDR3 region has the DNA TGCAGTGCCAGAAAGTGGTCTGGGGGGGAGACCCAGTACTTC. As protein: CSARKWSGGETQYF.

This clonotype has a handful of counts. The chain joins TRBV5-1 to TRBJ2-7; D remains ambiguous. CDR3 length equals 13 residues. V dropped 4 bases and J dropped 6 bases, with 14 bases sitting between them. Germline values: CDR1 SGHRS, CDR2 YFSETQ. CDR3 bases: TGCGCCAGCAGCCCCAGTAGTTGGACCGAGCAGTACTTC. Its translation: CASSPSSWTEQYF.

This clonotype has ten or more counts. The rearrangement joins TRBV6-6 to TRBJ2-1; TRBD2 aligns across 9 bases. V trimming: 6 bases; J trimming: 1 base; junction bases outside the gene matches: 13. The CDR3 length is 18 residues. Germline loops: CDR1 MNHNY, CDR2 SVGAGI (reference sequence). Here the CDR3 reads CASSHVRSGGPSYNEQFF. For the CDR3, the DNA is TGTGCCAGCAGCCACGTCAGGAGCGGGGGGCCGTCCTACAATGAGCAGTTCTTC.

Ten or more counts support this clonotype. The genes are TRBV18 and TRBJ2-1; D remains unclear. The V gene's germline CDR1 is KGHSH and CDR2 LQKENI. Trimming left V 2 bases short and J 6 bases short, with 14 bases between. This CDR3 is built from 15 residues. CDR3 in amino acids: CASSPFGGYSNEQFF. The CDR3 DNA is TGTGCCAGCTCACCATTTGGTGGGTATTCCAATGAGCAGTTCTTC.

Comment on this clonotype: Just one base apart from a much larger clone, this may be a read error. The V gene is TRBV4-3, the J gene TRBJ1-5; maybe TRBD1 (5 bases). The germline V and J ends were trimmed by 0 bases and 7 bases, with 13 bases remaining between them. Germline lookup yields CDR1 LGHNA and CDR2 YSLEER. The CDR3 is made up of 15 amino acids. CDR3 sequence (DNA): TGCGCCAGCAGCCAAGATCTGGGGGTGCTACAGCCCCAGCATTTT. The encoded protein is CASSQDLGVLQPQHF.